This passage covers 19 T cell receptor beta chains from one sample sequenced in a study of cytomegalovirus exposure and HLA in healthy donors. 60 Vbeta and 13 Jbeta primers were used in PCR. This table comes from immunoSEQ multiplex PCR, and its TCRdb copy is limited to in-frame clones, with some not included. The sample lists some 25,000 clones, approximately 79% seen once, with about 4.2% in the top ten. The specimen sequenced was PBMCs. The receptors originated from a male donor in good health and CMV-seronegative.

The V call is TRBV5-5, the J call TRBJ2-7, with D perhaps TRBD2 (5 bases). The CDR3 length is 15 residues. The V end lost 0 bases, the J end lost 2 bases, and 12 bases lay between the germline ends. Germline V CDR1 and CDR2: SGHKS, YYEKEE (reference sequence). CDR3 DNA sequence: TGTGCCAGCAGCTTGGCGGGGAATTCGGCCTACGAGCAGTACTTC. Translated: CASSLAGNSAYEQYF.

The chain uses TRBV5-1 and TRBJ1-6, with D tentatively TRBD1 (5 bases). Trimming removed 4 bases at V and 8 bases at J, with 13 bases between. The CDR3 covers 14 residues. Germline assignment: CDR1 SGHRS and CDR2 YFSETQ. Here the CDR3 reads CASSSGTGDSPLHF. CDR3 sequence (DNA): TGCGCCAGCAGCAGCGGGACTGGTGATTCACCCCTCCACTTT.

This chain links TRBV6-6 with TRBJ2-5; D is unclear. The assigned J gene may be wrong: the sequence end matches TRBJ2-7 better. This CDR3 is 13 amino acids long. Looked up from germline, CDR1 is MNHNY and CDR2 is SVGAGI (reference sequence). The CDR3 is CASSYESSYEQYF. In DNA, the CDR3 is TGTGCCAGCAGTTACGAGTCATCCTACGAGCAGTACTTC.

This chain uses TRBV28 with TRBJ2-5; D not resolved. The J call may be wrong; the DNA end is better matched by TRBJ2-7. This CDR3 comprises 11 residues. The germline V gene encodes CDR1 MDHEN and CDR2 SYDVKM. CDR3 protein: CASSHSSEQYF. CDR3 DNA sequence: TGTGCCAGCAGCCATAGTAGCGAGCAGTACTTC.

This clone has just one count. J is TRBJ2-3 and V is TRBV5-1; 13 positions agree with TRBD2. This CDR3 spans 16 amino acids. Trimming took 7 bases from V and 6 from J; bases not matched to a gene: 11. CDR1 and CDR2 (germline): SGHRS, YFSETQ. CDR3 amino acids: CASGDGTSGTLDTQYF. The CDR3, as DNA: TGCGCCAGCGGAGATGGGACTAGCGGGACTTTGGATACGCAGTATTTT.

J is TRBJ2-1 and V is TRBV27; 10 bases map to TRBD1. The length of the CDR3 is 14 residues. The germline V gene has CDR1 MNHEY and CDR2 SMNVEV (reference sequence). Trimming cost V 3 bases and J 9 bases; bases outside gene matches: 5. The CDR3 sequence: CASSFGTGVIEQFF. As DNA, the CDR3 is TGTGCCAGCAGTTTTGGGACAGGGGTAATTGAGCAGTTCTTC.

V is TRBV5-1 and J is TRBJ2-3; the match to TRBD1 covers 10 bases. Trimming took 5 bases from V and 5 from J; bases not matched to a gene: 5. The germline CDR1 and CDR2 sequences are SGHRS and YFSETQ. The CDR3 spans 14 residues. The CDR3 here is CASRDGTGEDTQYF. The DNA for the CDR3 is TGCGCCAGCAGGGATGGGACAGGGGAAGATACGCAGTATTTT.

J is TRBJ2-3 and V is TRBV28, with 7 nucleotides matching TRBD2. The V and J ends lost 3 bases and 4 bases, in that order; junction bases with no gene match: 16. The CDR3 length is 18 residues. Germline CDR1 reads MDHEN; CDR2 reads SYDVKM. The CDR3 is CASSFTIGTTLGPDTQYF. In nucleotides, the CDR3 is TGTGCCAGCAGTTTCACAATAGGGACTACTTTAGGTCCAGATACGCAGTATTTT.

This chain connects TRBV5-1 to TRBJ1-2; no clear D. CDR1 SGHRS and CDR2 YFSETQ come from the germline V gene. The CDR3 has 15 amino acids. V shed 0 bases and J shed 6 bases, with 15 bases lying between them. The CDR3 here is CASSLAPYSRNGYTF. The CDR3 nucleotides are TGCGCCAGCAGCTTGGCCCCTTACAGCCGGAATGGCTACACCTTC.

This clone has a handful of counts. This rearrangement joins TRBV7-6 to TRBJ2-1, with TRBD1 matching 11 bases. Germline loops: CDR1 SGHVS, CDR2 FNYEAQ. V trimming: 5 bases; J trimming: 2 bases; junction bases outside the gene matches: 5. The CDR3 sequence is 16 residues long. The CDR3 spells CASSRGQGAPYNEQFF. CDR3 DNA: TGTGCCAGCAGCCGAGGACAGGGGGCCCCCTACAATGAGCAGTTCTTC.

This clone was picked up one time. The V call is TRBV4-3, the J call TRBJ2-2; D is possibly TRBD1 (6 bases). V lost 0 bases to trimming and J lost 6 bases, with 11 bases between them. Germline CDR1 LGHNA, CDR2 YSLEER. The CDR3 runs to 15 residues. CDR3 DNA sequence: TGCGCCAGCAGCCAAGAAGCTCCAGGGGCCGGGGAGCTGTTTTTT. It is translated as CASSQEAPGAGELFF.

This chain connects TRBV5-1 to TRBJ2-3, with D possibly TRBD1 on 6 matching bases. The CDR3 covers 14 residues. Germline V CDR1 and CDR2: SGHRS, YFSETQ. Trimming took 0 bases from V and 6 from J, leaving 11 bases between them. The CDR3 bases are TGCGCCAGCAGCTTGGCCCCAGGGGATGATACGCAGTATTTT. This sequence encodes CASSLAPGDDTQYF.

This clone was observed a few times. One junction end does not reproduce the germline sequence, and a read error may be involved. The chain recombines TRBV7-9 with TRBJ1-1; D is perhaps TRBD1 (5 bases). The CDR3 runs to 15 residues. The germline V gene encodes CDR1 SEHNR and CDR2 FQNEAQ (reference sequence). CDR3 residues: CASSLGVGLNTEAFF. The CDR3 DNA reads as TGTGCCAGCAGCTTGGGCGTGGGGCTGAATACTGAAGCTTTCTTT. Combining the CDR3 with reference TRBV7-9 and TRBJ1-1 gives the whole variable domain DTGVSQNPRHKITKRGQNVTFRCDPISEHNRLYWYRQTLGQGPEFLTYFQNEAQLEKSRLLSDRFSAERPKGSFSTLEIQRTEQGDSAMYLCASSLGVGLNTEAFFGQGTRLTVV.

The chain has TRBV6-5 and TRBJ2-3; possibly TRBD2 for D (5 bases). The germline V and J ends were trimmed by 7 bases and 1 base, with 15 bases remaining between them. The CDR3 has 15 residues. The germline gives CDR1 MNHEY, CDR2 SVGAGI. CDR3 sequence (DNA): TGTGCCAGCACCCGATTAGCAGCGGGCACAGATACGCAGTATTTT. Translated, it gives CASTRLAAGTDTQYF.

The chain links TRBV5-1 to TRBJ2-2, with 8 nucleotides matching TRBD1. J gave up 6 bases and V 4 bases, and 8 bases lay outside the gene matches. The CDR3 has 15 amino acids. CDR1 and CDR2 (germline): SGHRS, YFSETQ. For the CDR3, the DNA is TGCGCCAGCAGCCCAGACAGGGGTAGCGCCGGGGAGCTGTTTTTT. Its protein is CASSPDRGSAGELFF. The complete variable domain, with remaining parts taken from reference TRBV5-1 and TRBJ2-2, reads KAGVTQTPRYLIKTRGQQVTLSCSPISGHRSVSWYQQTPGQGLQFLFEYFSETQRNKGNFPGRFSGRQFSNSRSEMNVSTLELGDSALYLCASSPDRGSAGELFFGEGSRLTVL.

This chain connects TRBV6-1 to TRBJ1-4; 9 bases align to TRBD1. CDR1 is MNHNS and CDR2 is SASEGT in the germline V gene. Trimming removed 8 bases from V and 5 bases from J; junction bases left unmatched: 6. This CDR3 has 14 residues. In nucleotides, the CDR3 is TGTGCCAGCCAGACGGACAGGGGAAATGAAAAACTGTTTTTT. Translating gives CASQTDRGNEKLFF.

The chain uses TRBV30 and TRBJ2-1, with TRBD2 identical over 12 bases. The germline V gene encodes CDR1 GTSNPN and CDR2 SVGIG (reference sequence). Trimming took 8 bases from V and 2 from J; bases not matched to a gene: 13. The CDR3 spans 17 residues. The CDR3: CAAQWEASGGAYNEQFF. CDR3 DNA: TGTGCCGCCCAATGGGAGGCTAGCGGGGGGGCCTACAATGAGCAGTTCTTC.

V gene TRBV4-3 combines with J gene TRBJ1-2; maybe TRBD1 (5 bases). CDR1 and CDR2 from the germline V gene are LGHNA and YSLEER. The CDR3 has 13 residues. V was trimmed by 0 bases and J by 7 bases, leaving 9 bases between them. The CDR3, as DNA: TGCGCCAGCAGCCAAGATCGGGGGGTTGGCTACACCTTC. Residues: CASSQDRGVGYTF.

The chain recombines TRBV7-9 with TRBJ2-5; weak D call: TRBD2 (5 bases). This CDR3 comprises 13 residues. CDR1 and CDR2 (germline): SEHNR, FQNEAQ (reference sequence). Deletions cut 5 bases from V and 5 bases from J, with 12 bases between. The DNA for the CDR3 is TGTGCCAGCAGCCTGGACTGGGGTGAGACCCAGTACTTC. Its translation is CASSLDWGETQYF.